This T cell receptor (beta chain) emerged from a study of T cell responses to AZD1222 COVID-19 vaccine. Profiling relied on immunoSEQ multiplex PCR, and the TCRdb table lists in-frame clones only, not all of them. Here the sample spans about 100,000 clones, about 83% being singletons. Points from the study as a whole: There were mostly white British donors and more females than males, and clonal diversity was possibly underestimated. Spike-specific TCR breadth and depth rose after two AZD1222 doses. Seropositivity was recorded at baseline in only 6 or 7 AZD1222 recipients. The CD4 TCRs associated with vaccination extended across spike and predominated at 160-218 and 743-854.

V was clipped by 5 bases and J by 14 bases, with 20 bases between them. The CDR3 extends over 13 amino acids. Per germline, CDR1 MNHEY and CDR2 SVGAGI. Worth noting for this clone: What it binds is unknown.

The source was peripheral blood, collected on day 0 of AZD1222 vaccination. The source is an adult in good health. The chain carries TRBV6-5 and TRBJ2-3; D might be TRBD2 (5 bases). Written as DNA, the CDR3 is TGTGCCAGCAGTACCCAAAATTCAGAGGGCCCGTATTTT. As protein: CASSTQNSEGPYF.